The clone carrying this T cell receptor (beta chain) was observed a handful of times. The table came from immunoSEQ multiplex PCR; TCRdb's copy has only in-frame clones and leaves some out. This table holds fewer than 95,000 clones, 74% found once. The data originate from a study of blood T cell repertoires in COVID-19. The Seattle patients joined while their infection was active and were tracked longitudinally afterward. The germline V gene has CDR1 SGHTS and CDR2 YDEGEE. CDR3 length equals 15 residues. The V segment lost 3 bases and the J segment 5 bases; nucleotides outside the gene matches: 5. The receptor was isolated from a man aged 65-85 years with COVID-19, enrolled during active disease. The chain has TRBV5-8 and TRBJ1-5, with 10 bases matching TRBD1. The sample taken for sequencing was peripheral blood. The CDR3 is CASSWAGTGDQPQHF. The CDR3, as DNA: TGTGCCAGCAGCTGGGCGGGGACAGGGGATCAGCCCCAGCATTTT.